Below, 28 T cell receptor beta chains from the same sample are listed, as sequenced in a study of T-cell reconstitution after alpha-beta-depleted transplantation in children. Unique molecular identifiers featured in how the TCRbeta library was prepared. TCRdb itself ran the PCR reads through MiXCR, one entry per CDR3 protein. The sample lists some 95,000 distinct CDR3 sequences, more than 20% occurring once. The sample in question was PBMCs, obtained before TCRalphabeta/CD19-depleted stem cell transplant. The receptors were gathered from a boy aged 2 to 10 with acute lymphoblastic leukemia, due to receive a stem cell transplant.

The chain combines TRBV5-1 with TRBJ1-1; D uncertain. Trimming took 0 bases from V and 4 from J, leaving 13 bases between them. The CDR3 sequence is 15 residues long. Germline V gene data show CDR1 as SGHRS and CDR2 as YFSETQ. The CDR3 DNA follows: TGCGCCAGCAGCTTGGCCGTACAGTCGCCCACTGAAGCTTTCTTT. Translating it yields CASSLAVQSPTEAFF.

This clonotype was recorded a few times. The chain combines TRBV28 with TRBJ2-5; D is possibly TRBD1 or TRBD2 (5 bases each). Trimming pared 6 bases from V and 6 bases from J, leaving 14 bases between. From germline, CDR1 is MDHEN and CDR2 SYDVKM. This CDR3 has 13 amino acids. CDR3 in DNA: TGTGCCAGCAGGTACCCTGGGGGAAAGACCCAGTACTTC. Translation gives CASRYPGGKTQYF. Variable domain in full (rest from reference TRBV28 and TRBJ2-5): DVKVTQSSRYLVKRTGEKVFLECVQDMDHENMFWYRQDPGLGLRLIYFSYDVKMKEKGDIPEGYSVSREKKERFSLILESASTNQTSMYLCASRYPGGKTQYFGPGTRLLVL.

The chain joins TRBV11-2 to TRBJ2-3; TRBD2 aligns across 7 bases. This CDR3 comprises 15 residues. Germline CDR1 and CDR2: SGHAT and FQNNGV. Losses at the gene ends were 2 bases for V and 1 base for J; bases not matched to a gene: 3. In nucleotides, the CDR3 is TGTGCCAGCAGCTTACGGCTAGCGGGCACAGATACGCAGTATTTT. Translation: CASSLRLAGTDTQYF.

A few counts support this clonotype. This chain connects TRBV4-2 to TRBJ2-7, with TRBD1 matching over 8 bases. V gave up 3 bases and J gave up 3 bases; unmatched junction bases: 10. Germline V CDR1 and CDR2: LGHNA, YNFKEQ. This CDR3 contains 16 residues. The CDR3 reads CASSQALWTGHYEQYF. The CDR3 bases are TGTGCCAGCAGCCAGGCCCTCTGGACAGGGCACTACGAGCAGTACTTC.

CDR3 loop: CASSLLGLAGVTGELFF. The CDR3 DNA reads TGTGCCAGCAGCCTACTGGGACTAGCGGGAGTTACCGGGGAGCTGTTTTTT. The rearrangement joins TRBV28 to TRBJ2-2, with 14 bases that match TRBD2. Germline trimming cut 6 bases from V and 5 bases from J; bases unmatched to any gene: 8. CDR1 MDHEN and CDR2 SYDVKM come from the germline V gene. The CDR3 is 17 amino acids.

The chain joins TRBV7-9 to TRBJ1-6; no reliable D call. Looked up from germline, CDR1 is SEHNR and CDR2 is FQNEAQ (reference sequence). Trimming stripped 5 bases from V and 7 bases from J, with 6 bases between. This CDR3 has 12 amino acids. The CDR3 DNA follows: TGTGCCAGCAGCCCCGGCAATTCACCCCTCCACTTT. Translating gives CASSPGNSPLHF. The full variable domain, completed using reference TRBV7-9 and TRBJ1-6, is DTGVSQNPRHKITKRGQNVTFRCDPISEHNRLYWYRQTLGQGPEFLTYFQNEAQLEKSRLLSDRFSAERPKGSFSTLEIQRTEQGDSAMYLCASSPGNSPLHFGNGTRLTVT.

The chain joins TRBV6-4 to TRBJ1-1; D gene ambiguous. The CDR3 has 14 residues. The germline V and J ends were trimmed by 7 bases and 1 base, with 13 bases remaining between them. Per germline, CDR1 MRHNA and CDR2 SNTAGT. The CDR3 nucleotides are TGTGCCAGCACCGCTTCCCCAGGGAACACTGAAGCTTTCTTT. The encoded protein is CASTASPGNTEAFF.

The genes are TRBV4-1 and TRBJ2-5; weak D call: TRBD2 (5 bases). The ends were cut back, 1 base at V and 0 bases at J, with 9 bases in the middle. The germline gives CDR1 MGHRA, CDR2 YSYEKL. CDR3 length: 15 amino acids. The CDR3 protein is CASSQVRGNQETQYF. The CDR3 region has the DNA TGCGCCAGCAGCCAAGTACGGGGAAACCAAGAGACCCAGTACTTC.

The V gene is TRBV10-3, the J gene TRBJ2-1; the D gene is possibly TRBD2 (5 bases). Trimming pared 8 bases from V and 10 bases from J, leaving 12 bases between. The CDR3 runs 11 residues. The germline V gene has CDR1 ENHRY and CDR2 SYGVKD. The DNA of the CDR3 is TGTGCCATCCTAGCAATCACCGAGCAGTTCTTC. Translation gives CAILAITEQFF.

This clonotype ranks as medium-sized. This sequence joins TRBV28 and TRBJ1-1; D is possibly TRBD1 (6 bases). Trimming shortened V by 3 bases and J by 2 bases, and 13 bases separated the two germline ends. CDR3 length: 15 residues. Per the germline V gene, CDR1 is MDHEN and CDR2 is SYDVKM. CDR3 residues: CASSFTGYGNTEAFF. The CDR3 bases are TGTGCCAGCAGTTTTACAGGGTATGGTAACACTGAAGCTTTCTTT. Complete variable domain (other parts from reference TRBV28 and TRBJ1-1): DVKVTQSSRYLVKRTGEKVFLECVQDMDHENMFWYRQDPGLGLRLIYFSYDVKMKEKGDIPEGYSVSREKKERFSLILESASTNQTSMYLCASSFTGYGNTEAFFGQGTRLTVV.

This clonotype has more than one count but fewer than ten. J is TRBJ1-5 and V is TRBV6-1; a weak D match, TRBD1 (5 bases). Germline V CDR1 and CDR2: MNHNS, SASEGT. V lost 2 bases and J lost 3, with 8 bases in between. CDR3 length: 14 residues. The CDR3 here is CASSEQGYNQPQHF. The CDR3 DNA sequence: TGTGCCAGCAGTGAACAGGGATACAATCAGCCCCAGCATTTT.

J is TRBJ1-1 and V is TRBV5-1, with D tentatively TRBD1 (6 bases). Between the trimmed V and J ends, which lost 0 bases and 6 bases, there was a span of 9 bases. Germline CDR1 reads SGHRS; CDR2 reads YFSETQ. The CDR3 totals 13 residues. The CDR3 spells CASSLGAGAEAFF. In nucleotides, the CDR3 is TGCGCCAGCAGCTTGGGGGCAGGGGCTGAAGCTTTCTTT.

Worth noting for this clonotype: A much more abundant neighbour one base away suggests this may be a read error. This chain connects TRBV28 to TRBJ1-1, with D hard to call. CDR3 length: 15 residues. V lost 5 bases and J lost 4, with 17 bases in between. Germline V gene sequence: CDR1 MDHEN, CDR2 SYDVKM. This CDR3 reads CASSLFKGVVTEAFF. Written as DNA, the CDR3 is TGTGCCAGCAGTCTTTTCAAGGGTGTCGTCACTGAAGCTTTCTTT. The full variable domain, in which reference TRBV28 and TRBJ1-1 provide the parts outside the CDR3, is DVKVTQSSRYLVKRTGEKVFLECVQDMDHENMFWYRQDPGLGLRLIYFSYDVKMKEKGDIPEGYSVSREKKERFSLILESASTNQTSMYLCASSLFKGVVTEAFFGQGTRLTVV.

The chain uses TRBV7-2 and TRBJ1-1; D gene unclear. V shed 2 bases and J shed 5 bases, with 9 bases lying between them. The CDR3 runs 13 residues. The germline V gene encodes CDR1 SGHTA and CDR2 FQGNSA. CDR3 protein: CASSLQRATEAFF. The CDR3 DNA reads TGTGCCAGCAGCTTACAGAGGGCAACTGAAGCTTTCTTT.

This clonotype was recorded a few times. This sequence joins TRBV7-2 and TRBJ2-7; either TRBD1 or TRBD2 may fit D (5 bases each). The germline V and J ends were trimmed by 1 base and 3 bases, with 13 bases remaining between them. This CDR3 spans 15 amino acids. The germline V gene encodes CDR1 SGHTA and CDR2 FQGNSA. The CDR3, as DNA: TGTGCCAGCAGCTTAGTCGAGGGGCCAATCTACGAGCAGTACTTC. Encoded protein: CASSLVEGPIYEQYF.

This chain connects TRBV3-1 to TRBJ2-3, with D hard to call. Germline V lookup: CDR1 LGHDT, CDR2 YNNKEL (reference sequence). The CDR3 has 15 residues. The V and J ends lost 3 bases and 2 bases respectively, with 12 bases between them. DNA for the CDR3: TGTGCCAGCAGCCAGGGCAGGAGACCCACAGATACGCAGTATTTT. Translating gives CASSQGRRPTDTQYF.

This chain connects TRBV6-2 or TRBV6-3 to TRBJ1-5; D is undetermined. There are 13 residues in the CDR3. V shed 2 bases and J shed 4 bases, with 6 bases lying between them. Germline values: CDR1 MNHEY, CDR2 SVGEGT. CDR3: CASSYRLNQPQHF. DNA for the CDR3: TGTGCCAGCAGTTACCGCTTAAATCAGCCCCAGCATTTT.

This clonotype was observed a few times. The rearrangement links TRBV6-5 to TRBJ1-1; D ambiguous. This CDR3 is built from 15 residues. The germline V and J ends were trimmed by 0 bases and 11 bases, with 19 bases remaining between them. Per germline, CDR1 MNHEY and CDR2 SVGAGI. DNA for the CDR3: TGTGCCAGCAGTTACTCAGGCGAGCACCCCTTGAGCGCTTTCTTT. Protein: CASSYSGEHPLSAFF.

This sequence joins TRBV28 and TRBJ1-3; D unresolved. The V end was cut by 6 bases, the J end by 2 bases, with 8 bases between. This CDR3 spans 13 amino acids. The V gene's germline CDR1 is MDHEN and CDR2 SYDVKM. CDR3 DNA: TGTGCCAGCAGGGATAGGACTGGAAACACCATATATTTT. Amino acid sequence: CASRDRTGNTIYF.

The sample holds a few counts of this clonotype. This chain links TRBV29-1 with TRBJ2-1; tentatively, D is TRBD2 (6 bases). Per germline, CDR1 SQVTM and CDR2 ANQGSEA. V was clipped by 7 bases and J by 7 bases, with 20 bases between them. The CDR3 runs 14 residues. CDR3 in amino acids: CSGGRRGLKNEQFF. CDR3 bases: TGCAGCGGGGGGAGGAGGGGCCTAAAGAATGAGCAGTTCTTC.

The table lists this clonotype with a few counts. The gene calls are TRBV7-2 and TRBJ2-3, with D perhaps being TRBD1 or TRBD2 (5 bases each). Germline CDR1 is SGHTA and CDR2 is FQGNSA. The ends were cut back, 1 base at V and 0 bases at J, with 8 bases in the middle. The CDR3 runs 15 residues. The CDR3 nucleotides read TGTGCCAGCAGCTTAGTAGAGGGGAGCACAGATACGCAGTATTTT. It is translated as CASSLVEGSTDTQYF.

The sample holds a few counts of this clonotype. V gene TRBV20-1 combines with J gene TRBJ2-1; possible D gene TRBD2, 5 bases. V lost 7 bases and J lost 7, with 23 bases in between. CDR1 and CDR2 from the germline V gene are DFQATT and SNEGSKA (reference sequence). CDR3 length: 15 amino acids. The CDR3 region is CSVEEARPYLNEQFF. The CDR3 nucleotides read TGCAGTGTAGAGGAGGCACGCCCTTACTTGAATGAGCAGTTCTTC.

In its sample, this clonotype was seen many times. The rearrangement uses TRBV20-1 and TRBJ1-1, with D unresolved. This CDR3 is 12 amino acids long. Germline V CDR1 and CDR2: DFQATT, SNEGSKA (reference sequence). Trimming cost V 8 bases and J 0 bases, with 10 bases left between them. The DNA for the CDR3 is TGCAGTCGGGCGGGTATGAACACTGAAGCTTTCTTT. Translation gives CSRAGMNTEAFF.

The chain employs TRBV5-2 and TRBJ2-1; the table names TRBD2, a call not compared with the DNA. TRBV5-2 is assigned pseudogene status. The CDR3 totals 16 residues. This CDR3 is CATCLDSTSGGNEQFF. The CDR3 DNA sequence: TGTGCCACCTGCCTTGATTCGACTAGCGGAGGGAATGAGCAGTTCTTC.

CDR3 region: CASSLKWGTYEQYF. The CDR3 DNA sequence: TGTGCCAGCAGCTTAAAGTGGGGGACCTACGAGCAGTACTTC. The V call is TRBV11-2, the J call TRBJ2-7; possibly TRBD1 or TRBD2 for D (5 bases each). The germline V and J ends were trimmed by 2 bases and 2 bases, with 10 bases remaining between them. Looked up from germline, CDR1 is SGHAT and CDR2 is FQNNGV. The CDR3 is made up of 14 amino acids.

The chain has TRBV20-1 and TRBJ1-2; TRBD1 agrees at 9 bases. The V segment lost 6 bases and the J segment 1 base; nucleotides outside the gene matches: 18. The CDR3 has 18 amino acids. Germline CDR1 reads DFQATT; CDR2 reads SNEGSKA (reference sequence). The CDR3 nucleotides read TGCAGTGCCCACAATGGGGACAGGGAGGGGACCTTTAACTATGGCTACACCTTC. This sequence encodes CSAHNGDREGTFNYGYTF.

The V and J genes are TRBV4-3 and TRBJ2-7; 9 bases are shared with TRBD2. Looked up from germline, CDR1 is LGHNA and CDR2 is YSLEER. The length of the CDR3 is 15 residues. V lost 1 base, J lost 2 bases, and 3 bases stayed unmatched. This chain's CDR3 is CASSQGLAGAYEQYF. The CDR3 DNA sequence: TGCGCCAGCAGCCAAGGTTTAGCGGGGGCCTACGAGCAGTACTTC.

The chain joins TRBV5-1 to TRBJ1-5; 10 positions agree with TRBD1. V shed 3 bases, J shed 4 bases, and the junction held 4 bases outside the gene matches. The CDR3 extends over 15 amino acids. Germline V gene data show CDR1 as SGHRS and CDR2 as YFSETQ. Here the CDR3 reads CASSSGQGSNQPQHF. The CDR3 nucleotides are TGCGCCAGCAGCTCGGGACAGGGGAGTAATCAGCCCCAGCATTTT.